Shown below are 22 T cell receptor beta chains from a single sample sequenced in a study of cytomegalovirus exposure and HLA in healthy donors. PCR primers comprised 60 Vbeta and 13 Jbeta primers. TCRdb's table, derived via immunoSEQ multiplex PCR, lists solely in-frame clones and lacks some. Of 130,000 or so clones in the sample, around four fifths were seen once. Sequenced input: PBMCs. The source is a male donor in good health and CMV-seronegative.

V is TRBV19 and J is TRBJ2-2; the match to TRBD2 covers 15 bases. The V segment lost 5 bases and the J segment 7 bases; nucleotides outside the gene matches: 14. Germline values: CDR1 LNHDA, CDR2 SQIVND (reference sequence). The CDR3 length is 19 residues. CDR3 region: CASSFTGLAGGRVGGELFF. CDR3 bases: TGTGCCAGTAGTTTCACGGGACTAGCGGGAGGCCGAGTAGGCGGGGAGCTGTTTTTT.

V is TRBV20-1 and J is TRBJ1-1; D remains ambiguous. CDR3 size: 11 residues. Germline V CDR1 and CDR2: DFQATT, SNEGSKA (reference sequence). The V and J ends lost 3 bases and 3 bases respectively, with 5 bases between them. The CDR3: CSARRDTEAFF. The CDR3 DNA sequence: TGCAGTGCTAGGAGAGACACTGAAGCTTTCTTT.

The chain joins TRBV28 to TRBJ2-7; 9 bases agree with TRBD1. The CDR3 is made up of 17 amino acids. The germline CDR1 and CDR2 sequences are MDHEN and SYDVKM. V lost 6 bases and J lost 2; bases outside the gene matches: 14. This chain's CDR3 is CASSVLPGQGNPYEQYF. The CDR3 nucleotides read TGTGCCAGCAGCGTATTACCGGGACAGGGTAACCCCTACGAGCAGTACTTC.

The rearrangement links TRBV28 to TRBJ2-4; tentative D call: TRBD1 (5 bases). Trimming stripped 5 bases from V and 1 base from J, with 15 bases between. This CDR3 has 16 amino acids. Germline assignment: CDR1 MDHEN and CDR2 SYDVKM. Here the CDR3 reads CASSLTAGLAKNIQYF. CDR3 DNA sequence: TGTGCCAGCAGTCTCACGGCAGGGCTGGCCAAAAACATTCAGTACTTC.

The sample holds one count of this clone. One end of the junction does not line up with germline, which may come from a read error. CDR3 amino acids: CASRLGPSGGIYEQYF. The CDR3, as DNA: TGTGCCAGCAGGTTAGGGCCCAGCGGGGGAATCTACGAGCAGTACTTC. The V call is TRBV7-2, the J call TRBJ2-7; 8 bases are shared with TRBD2. This CDR3 is built from 16 residues. Germline V gene data show CDR1 as SGHTA and CDR2 as FQGNSA.

V is TRBV19 and J is TRBJ2-2; TRBD1 is a possible D gene (5 bases). Trimming shortened V by 1 base and J by 9 bases, and 12 bases separated the two germline ends. Per the germline V gene, CDR1 is LNHDA and CDR2 is SQIVND (reference sequence). The CDR3 loop spans 14 amino acids. As DNA, the CDR3 is TGTGCCAGTAGTATAGCCCAGGGTAGTCGGGAGCTGTTTTTT. Encoded protein: CASSIAQGSRELFF.

The rearrangement joins TRBV7-2 to TRBJ2-7; TRBD2 matches 11 bases. V lost 5 bases and J lost 3; bases outside the gene matches: 9. The CDR3 extends over 16 amino acids. The germline V gene encodes CDR1 SGHTA and CDR2 FQGNSA. The CDR3 DNA reads as TGTGCCAGCAGCCCTCCGGGTAGCGGGAGGGGCTACGAGCAGTACTTC. Translation: CASSPPGSGRGYEQYF. The full variable domain, with the rest looked up from reference TRBV7-2 and TRBJ2-7, is GAGVSQSPSNKVTEKGKDVELRCDPISGHTALYWYRQSLGQGLEFLIYFQGNSAPDKSGLPSDRFSAERTGGSVSTLTIQRTQQEDSAVYLCASSPPGSGRGYEQYFGPGTRLTVT.

The V call is TRBV15, the J call TRBJ1-2, with D possibly TRBD1 on 6 matching bases. Trimming took off 3 bases at V and 6 bases at J, with 14 bases between the two ends. The germline V gene encodes CDR1 LNHNV and CDR2 YYDKDF (reference sequence). The CDR3 runs 14 residues. Written as DNA, the CDR3 is TGTGCCACCAGCAGGGACAGCCTAGCAAATGGCTACACCTTC. Translated: CATSRDSLANGYTF.

This chain uses TRBV19 with TRBJ1-1; weak D call: TRBD1 (6 bases). With 8 bases removed from V and 7 bases from J, the gap between germline ends came to 29 bases. The CDR3 has 17 amino acids. The germline gives CDR1 LNHDA, CDR2 SQIVND (reference sequence). The chain's CDR3 is CASCTRTTGQTTHEAFF. The CDR3 region has the DNA TGTGCCAGTTGTACCCGGACGACCGGACAGACAACCCATGAAGCTTTCTTT.

J is TRBJ2-2 and V is TRBV7-6; the match to TRBD2 covers 9 bases. The CDR3 has 19 amino acids. CDR1 is SGHVS, CDR2 FNYEAQ, per germline. J lost 5 bases, V lost 2 bases, and 15 bases had no gene match. This CDR3 is CASSLRTSASGTGTGELFF. In nucleotides, the CDR3 is TGTGCCAGCAGCTTACGGACCTCCGCTAGCGGGACGGGTACCGGGGAGCTGTTTTTT.

In this sample, this clone turned up a few times. The chain combines TRBV28 with TRBJ2-7, with D perhaps matching TRBD2 (5 bases). The CDR3 has 14 residues. Per germline, CDR1 MDHEN and CDR2 SYDVKM. The germline V and J ends were trimmed by 11 bases and 0 bases, with 17 bases remaining between them. The CDR3 here is CAAEGRLSSYEQYF. CDR3 coding DNA: TGTGCCGCCGAGGGCAGGCTGAGCTCCTACGAGCAGTACTTC.

This clone was seen only once. The rearrangement uses TRBV14 and TRBJ1-5; TRBD1 matches at 8 bases. The CDR3 totals 16 residues. V lost 2 bases to trimming and J lost 9 bases; unmatched junction nucleotides: 12. Germline V gene lookup returns CDR1 SGHDN and CDR2 FVKESK. In DNA form, the CDR3 reads TGTGCCAGCAGCCAATCGCCGGACAGGGCACCTTCGCCCCAGCATTTT. Amino acids: CASSQSPDRAPSPQHF.

This clone showed up just once. This chain joins TRBV11-2 and TRBJ2-6; 10 bases are shared with TRBD2. V was clipped by 5 bases and J by 0 bases; unmatched bases: 10. Per the germline V gene, CDR1 is SGHAT and CDR2 is FQNNGV. This CDR3 is built from 19 residues. CDR3 loop: CASSPWLAGDLSGANVLTF. The CDR3 DNA reads TGTGCCAGCAGCCCGTGGCTAGCGGGAGACCTCTCTGGGGCCAACGTCCTGACTTTC.

The chain combines TRBV30 with TRBJ2-2, with TRBD2 matching 8 bases. Looked up from germline, CDR1 is GTSNPN and CDR2 is SVGIG (reference sequence). Trimming took 2 bases from V and 6 from J; bases not matched to a gene: 5. CDR3 size: 14 residues. This CDR3 reads CAWSFTSGAGELFF. DNA for the CDR3: TGTGCCTGGAGTTTTACTAGCGGCGCCGGGGAGCTGTTTTTT.

The V gene is TRBV5-1, the J gene TRBJ2-7, with 8 positions matching TRBD1. This CDR3 contains 17 residues. V shed 0 bases and J 2 bases; nucleotides not matched to a gene: 10. CDR1 is SGHRS and CDR2 is YFSETQ in the germline V gene. The CDR3 region has the DNA TGCGCCAGCAGCTTGGAGTCAGGGGGCGTAAGTACCTACGAGCAGTACTTC. It codes for CASSLESGGVSTYEQYF.

This clone was seen a few times. This chain joins TRBV6-4 and TRBJ2-3; 11 nucleotides agree with TRBD2. The CDR3 sequence is 15 residues long. Germline V lookup: CDR1 MRHNA, CDR2 SNTAGT. The V and J ends lost 0 bases and 4 bases, in that order; junction bases with no gene match: 0. The CDR3 protein is CASSDSSGGADTQYF. In DNA form, the CDR3 reads TGTGCCAGCAGTGACTCTAGCGGGGGGGCAGATACGCAGTATTTT.

This rearrangement joins TRBV6-1 to TRBJ2-2, with 11 bases lining up with TRBD2. Germline trimming cut 4 bases from V and 7 bases from J; bases unmatched to any gene: 5. Germline V gene lookup returns CDR1 MNHNS and CDR2 SASEGT. CDR3 length equals 15 residues. The CDR3 nucleotides read TGTGCCAGCAGTGTGACTAGCGGGGCAATCGGGGAGCTGTTTTTT. It is translated as CASSVTSGAIGELFF.

This sequence joins TRBV29-1 and TRBJ2-7, with TRBD1 matching 10 bases. Germline V gene lookup returns CDR1 SQVTM and CDR2 ANQGSEA. V was clipped by 0 bases and J by 7 bases; unmatched bases: 15. This CDR3 region has 17 residues. The CDR3 spells CSVEDDRGPYLIGEQYF. DNA of the CDR3: TGCAGCGTTGAAGACGACAGGGGGCCCTATCTCATTGGAGAGCAGTACTTC.

This sequence joins TRBV6-6 and TRBJ1-5, with D tentatively TRBD1 (6 bases). V shed 4 bases and J shed 3 bases, with 10 bases lying between them. The CDR3 runs to 14 residues. Germline values: CDR1 MNHNY, CDR2 SVGAGI (reference sequence). The CDR3 DNA is TGTGCCAGCAGTTTTAGACAGGACAATCAGCCCCAGCATTTT. Translation: CASSFRQDNQPQHF.

J is TRBJ2-7 and V is TRBV9; 9 nucleotides align to TRBD1. Germline V lookup: CDR1 SGDLS, CDR2 YYNGEE. CDR3 size: 15 residues. Unmatched junction bases numbered 6, after V lost 2 bases and J lost 3 bases. CDR3 DNA sequence: TGTGCCAGCAGCGTGGGACAGGGTAAGGGCTACGAGCAGTACTTC. Translating gives CASSVGQGKGYEQYF.

The chain couples TRBV5-3 to TRBJ2-2; 8 positions match TRBD1. TRBV5-3 is marked as an open reading frame, function uncertain. The CDR3 length is 19 residues. V shed 4 bases, J shed 7 bases, and the junction held 21 bases outside the gene matches. The CDR3 nucleotides read TGTGCCAGAAGCCTTACCCCGGGACAGGATTCGAGGTGGGTCGGGGAGCTGTTTTTT. Translation: CARSLTPGQDSRWVGELFF.

The rearrangement links TRBV6-5 to TRBJ1-1; 7 bases fit TRBD1. V shed 6 bases, J shed 4 bases, and the junction held 5 bases outside the gene matches. CDR3 length: 13 residues. Per germline, CDR1 MNHEY and CDR2 SVGAGI. CDR3 loop: CASSRSGGTEAFF. CDR3 sequence (DNA): TGTGCCAGCAGCCGCTCAGGGGGCACTGAAGCTTTCTTT.